This TCR beta chain was observed in a study of Graves' ophthalmopathy and Graves' hyperthyroidism. Study-level information: Prior to any treatment, peripheral blood was collected at the time of initial diagnosis. Overall study findings and caveats: Appearing in blood as well were most expanded thyroid clonotypes above 0.001 frequency.

Patients newly diagnosed with hyperthyroidism, under 2 months' duration, were aged 18 to 65, the study reports. As regards this clonotype: The antigen remains undetermined.

The junction had 9 bases not matched to a gene; V was cut back by 7 bases and J by 0 bases. The germline V gene encodes CDR1 SQVTM and CDR2 ANQGSEA. The CDR3 totals 16 residues. The study amplified TCR beta CDR3 regions using RNA transcripts. Following a first-round RT-PCR that used HTBI primers, a second-round multiplex PCR was carried out. TCRdb fed the multiplex PCR reads into MiXCR, producing one record per CDR3 protein. The profile shows about 620,000 distinct CDR3 sequences, over 20% of them singletons. The clonotype was recovered from a woman younger than 35 with stable Graves' hyperthyroidism. Some clones in this sample may be carry-over from other donors' samples. The sequenced material came from peripheral blood. This rearrangement joins TRBV29-1 to TRBJ2-3, with 11 bases that match TRBD2. CDR3 DNA sequence: TGCAGCGCCCGGACGACTAGCGGGAAGAGCACAGATACGCAGTATTTT. Its translation: CSARTTSGKSTDTQYF.